Listed here is a single T cell receptor (beta chain). This specimen belongs to a study of blood T cell repertoires in COVID-19. Study as a whole: Samples of COVID-19 (acute and convalescent) were obtained from the United States, Italy and Spain.

The V segment lost 1 base and the J segment 5 bases; nucleotides outside the gene matches: 1. Germline V gene data show CDR1 as SGHTA and CDR2 as FQGNSA. The CDR3 has 15 residues. Followed over time, Seattle patients had been enrolled while infection was active. In the authors' workflow: Scientists estimated how many nucleated cells there were by amplifying reference gene primers. The data were produced by immunoSEQ multiplex PCR, yet TCRdb's version contains in-frame clones alone and is incomplete. That table gives V, J and clone size, and the DNA gave D and trimming. Among approximately 210,000 clones listed, approximately 84% were seen once.

V gene TRBV7-2 combines with J gene TRBJ2-1, with 11 positions matching TRBD2. The sample comprised peripheral blood. The TCR originated in a man aged 45 to 65 with COVID-19, enrolled during active disease. The CDR3 reads CASSLGLAGNNEQFF. The CDR3 nucleotides read TGTGCCAGCAGCTTAGGACTAGCGGGGAACAATGAGCAGTTCTTC.